Sequencing of this T cell receptor (beta chain) was carried out in a study of T cell changes during pregnancy in multiple sclerosis. Profiled with immunoSEQ multiplex PCR; TCRdb holds only in-frame clones, not every one. The sample holds approximately 49,000 clones, more than 85% seen once. CDR1 is SGDLS, CDR2 YYNGEE, per germline. The V end lost 3 bases, the J end lost 4 bases, and 11 bases lay between the germline ends. This CDR3 has 13 residues. The chain has TRBV9 and TRBJ2-7; D is perhaps TRBD1 (6 bases). This TCR came from a female donor with multiple sclerosis, enrolled in a pregnancy study. The sequenced sample was peripheral blood, obtained after pregnancy. The CDR3 reads CASSAGTPYEQYF. CDR3 in DNA: TGTGCCAGCAGCGCGGGGACACCGTACGAGCAGTACTTC.